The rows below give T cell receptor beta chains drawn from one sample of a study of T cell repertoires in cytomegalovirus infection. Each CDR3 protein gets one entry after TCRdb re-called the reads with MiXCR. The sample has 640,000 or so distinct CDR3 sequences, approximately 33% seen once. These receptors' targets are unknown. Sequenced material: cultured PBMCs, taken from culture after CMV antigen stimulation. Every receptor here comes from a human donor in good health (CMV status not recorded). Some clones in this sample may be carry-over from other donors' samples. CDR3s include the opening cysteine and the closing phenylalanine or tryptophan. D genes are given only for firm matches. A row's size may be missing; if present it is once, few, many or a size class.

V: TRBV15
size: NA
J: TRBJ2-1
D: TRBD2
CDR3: CATSRDYYNEQFF
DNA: TGTGCCACCAGCCGGGACTATTACAATGAGCAGTTCTTC

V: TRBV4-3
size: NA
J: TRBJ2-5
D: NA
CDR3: CASSRVEGGETQYF
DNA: TGCGCCAGCAGCCGCGTCGAAGGAGGGGAGACCCAGTACTTC

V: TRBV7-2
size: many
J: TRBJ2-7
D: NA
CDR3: CASSHTPAYEQYF
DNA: TGTGCCAGCAGCCATACCCCCGCGTACGAGCAGTACTTC

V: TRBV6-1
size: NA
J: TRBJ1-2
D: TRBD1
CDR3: CASTDRDRGYGYTF
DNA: TGTGCCAGCACCGATCGGGACAGGGGATATGGCTACACCTTC

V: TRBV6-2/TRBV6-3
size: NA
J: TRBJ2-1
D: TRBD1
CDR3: CASRTTGVPLRDNEQFF
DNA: TGTGCCAGCAGGACAACAGGGGTCCCCCTCCGAGACAATGAGCAGTTCTTC

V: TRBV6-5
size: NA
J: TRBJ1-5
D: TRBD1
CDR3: CASSKDRDLQPQHF
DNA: TGTGCCAGCAGTAAAGACAGGGATCTCCAGCCCCAGCATTTT

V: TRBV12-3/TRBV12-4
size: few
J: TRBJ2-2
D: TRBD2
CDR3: CASLPGGGGASGELFF
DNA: TGTGCCAGTCTTCCCGGGGGGGGGGGGGCATCCGGGGAGCTGTTTTTT

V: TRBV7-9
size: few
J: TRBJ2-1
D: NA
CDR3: CASSLLGTHTYNEQFF
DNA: TGTGCCAGCAGCTTACTCGGGACACATACTTACAATGAGCAGTTCTTC

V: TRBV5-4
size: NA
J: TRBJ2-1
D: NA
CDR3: CASSLLLPGNNEQFF
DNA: TGTGCCAGCAGCTTGCTTCTCCCTGGGAACAATGAGCAGTTCTTC

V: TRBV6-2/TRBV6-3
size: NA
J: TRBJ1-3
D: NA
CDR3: CASGDLVTGNTIYF
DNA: TGTGCCAGCGGGGATCTGGTAACTGGAAACACCATATATTTT

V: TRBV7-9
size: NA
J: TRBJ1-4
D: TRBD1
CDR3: CASTRAGGLEEKLFF
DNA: TGTGCCAGCACAAGGGCAGGGGGGCTTGAAGAAAAACTGTTTTTT

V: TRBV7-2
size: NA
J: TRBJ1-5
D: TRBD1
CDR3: CASSTRDREQPQHF
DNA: TGTGCCAGCAGCACCCGGGACAGGGAACAACCCCAGCATTTT

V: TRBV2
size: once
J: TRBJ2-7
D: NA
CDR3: CASSQHGTTAYEQYF
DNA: TGTGCCAGCAGTCAACACGGGACAACCGCCTACGAGCAGTACTTC

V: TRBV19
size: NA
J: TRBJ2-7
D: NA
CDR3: CATPGLPAYEQYF
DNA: TGTGCCACCCCGGGACTCCCGGCCTACGAGCAGTACTTC

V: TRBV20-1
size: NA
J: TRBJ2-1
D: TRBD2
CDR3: CSARGEETSGNSHLSRQYNEQFF
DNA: TGCAGTGCTAGAGGAGAGGAGACTAGCGGAAATTCACACCTGTCGAGACAATACAATGAGCAGTTCTTC